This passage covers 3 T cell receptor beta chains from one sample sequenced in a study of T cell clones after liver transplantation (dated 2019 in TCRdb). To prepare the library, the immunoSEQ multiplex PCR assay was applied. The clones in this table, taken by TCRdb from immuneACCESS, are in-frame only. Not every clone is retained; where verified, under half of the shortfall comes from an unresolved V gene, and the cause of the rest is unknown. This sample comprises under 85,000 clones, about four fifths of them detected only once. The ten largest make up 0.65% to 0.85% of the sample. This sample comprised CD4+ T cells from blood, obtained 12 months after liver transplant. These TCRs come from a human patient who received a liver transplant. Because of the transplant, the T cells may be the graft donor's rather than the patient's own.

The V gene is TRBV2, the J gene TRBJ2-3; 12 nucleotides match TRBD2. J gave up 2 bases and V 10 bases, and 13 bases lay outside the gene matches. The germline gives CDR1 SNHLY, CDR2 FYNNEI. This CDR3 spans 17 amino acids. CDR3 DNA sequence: TGTGCCATCTCACCCTACGGACTAGCGGGGATCACAGATACGCAGTATTTT. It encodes CAISPYGLAGITDTQYF.

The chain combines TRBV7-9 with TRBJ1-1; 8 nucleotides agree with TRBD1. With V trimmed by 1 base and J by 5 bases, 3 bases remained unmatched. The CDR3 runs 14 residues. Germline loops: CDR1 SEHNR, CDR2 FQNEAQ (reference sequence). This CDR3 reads CASSLGDRYTEAFF. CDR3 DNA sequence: TGTGCCAGCAGCTTAGGGGACAGGTATACTGAAGCTTTCTTT.

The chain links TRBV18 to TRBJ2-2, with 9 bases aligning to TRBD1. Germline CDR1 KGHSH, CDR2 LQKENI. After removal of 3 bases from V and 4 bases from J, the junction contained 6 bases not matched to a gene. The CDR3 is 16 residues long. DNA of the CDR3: TGTGCCAGCTCACCTCGGACAGGGGCCTCCACCGGGGAGCTGTTTTTT. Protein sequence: CASSPRTGASTGELFF.